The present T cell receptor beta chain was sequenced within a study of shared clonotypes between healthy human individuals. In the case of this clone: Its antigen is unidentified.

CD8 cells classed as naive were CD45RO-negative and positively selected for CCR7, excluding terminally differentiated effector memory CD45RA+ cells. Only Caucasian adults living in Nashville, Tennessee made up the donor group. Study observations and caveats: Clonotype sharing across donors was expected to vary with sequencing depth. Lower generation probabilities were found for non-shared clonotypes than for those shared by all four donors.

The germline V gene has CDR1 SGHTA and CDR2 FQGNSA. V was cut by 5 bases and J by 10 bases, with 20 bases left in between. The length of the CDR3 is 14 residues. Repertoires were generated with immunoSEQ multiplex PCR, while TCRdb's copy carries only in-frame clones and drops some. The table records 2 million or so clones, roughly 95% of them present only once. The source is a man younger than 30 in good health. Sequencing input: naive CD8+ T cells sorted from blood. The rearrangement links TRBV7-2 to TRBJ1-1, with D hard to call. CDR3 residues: CASSPTPGSAVAFF. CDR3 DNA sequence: TGTGCCAGCAGCCCGACCCCGGGGAGCGCTGTAGCTTTCTTT.